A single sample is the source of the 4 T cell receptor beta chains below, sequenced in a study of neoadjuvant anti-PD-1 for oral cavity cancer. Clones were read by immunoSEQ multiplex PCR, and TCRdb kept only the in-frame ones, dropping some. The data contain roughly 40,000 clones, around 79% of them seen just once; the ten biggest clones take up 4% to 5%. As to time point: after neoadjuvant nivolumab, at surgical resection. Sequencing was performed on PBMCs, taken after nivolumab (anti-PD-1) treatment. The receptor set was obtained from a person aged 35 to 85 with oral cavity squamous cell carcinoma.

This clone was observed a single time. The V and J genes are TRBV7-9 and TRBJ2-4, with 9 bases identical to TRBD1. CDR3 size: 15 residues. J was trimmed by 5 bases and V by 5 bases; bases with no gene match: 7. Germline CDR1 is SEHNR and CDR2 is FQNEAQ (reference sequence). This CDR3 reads CASSPPRTGENIQYF. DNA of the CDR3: TGTGCCAGCAGCCCCCCCCGGACAGGGGAAAACATTCAGTACTTC.

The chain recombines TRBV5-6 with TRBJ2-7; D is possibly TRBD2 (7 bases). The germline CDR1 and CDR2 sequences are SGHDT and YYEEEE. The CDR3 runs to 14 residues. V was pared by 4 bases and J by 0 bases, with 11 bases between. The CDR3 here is CASSLRGGSYEQYF. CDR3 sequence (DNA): TGTGCCAGCAGCCTTAGGGGGGGCTCCTACGAGCAGTACTTC. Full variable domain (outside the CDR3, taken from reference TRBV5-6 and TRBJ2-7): DAGVTQSPTHLIKTRGQQVTLRCSPKSGHDTVSWYQQALGQGPQFIFQYYEEEERQRGNFPDRFSGHQFPNYSSELNVNALLLGDSALYLCASSLRGGSYEQYFGPGTRLTVT.

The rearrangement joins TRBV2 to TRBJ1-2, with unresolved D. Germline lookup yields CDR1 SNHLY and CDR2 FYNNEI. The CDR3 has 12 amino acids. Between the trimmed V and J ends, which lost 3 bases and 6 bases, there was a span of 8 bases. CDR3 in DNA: TGTGCCAGCAGTGAGACGGAGGATGGCTACACCTTC. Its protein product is CASSETEDGYTF.

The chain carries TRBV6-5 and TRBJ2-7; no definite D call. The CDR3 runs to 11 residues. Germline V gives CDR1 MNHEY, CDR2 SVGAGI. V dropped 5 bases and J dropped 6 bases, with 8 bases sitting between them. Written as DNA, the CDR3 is TGTGCCAGCAGTGTGGAGAGCGAGCAGTACTTC. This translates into CASSVESEQYF.